These 29 T cell receptor beta chains came from one sample sequenced in a study of OX40 agonist ivuxolimab in advanced cancers. This table comes from immunoSEQ multiplex PCR, and its TCRdb copy is limited to in-frame clones, with some not included. Of 23,000 or so clones in the sample, 78% were seen once. The input for sequencing was CD4+ or CD8+ T cells sorted from blood, taken in a trial of the OX40 agonist ivuxolimab. These receptors all stem from an adult with an advanced solid tumor such as melanoma, head and neck, liver or kidney cancer.

V is TRBV4-3 and J is TRBJ1-2; D ambiguous. CDR3 size: 12 residues. V lost 3 bases to trimming and J lost 8 bases, with 10 bases between them. Per germline, CDR1 LGHNA and CDR2 YSLEER. Here the CDR3 DNA reads TGCGCCAGCAGCCATATAGGGAGCGGCTACACCTTC. Its translation is CASSHIGSGYTF.

The rearrangement joins TRBV28 to TRBJ2-3; D uncertain. Germline V lookup: CDR1 MDHEN, CDR2 SYDVKM. Trimming cost V 6 bases and J 2 bases, with 18 bases left between them. The CDR3 has 16 amino acids. The CDR3 spells CASRPLESPPTDTQYF. As DNA, the CDR3 is TGTGCCAGCAGGCCGCTCGAGAGCCCTCCCACAGATACGCAGTATTTT.

V usage is TRBV5-1 and J usage is TRBJ1-6; D gene unclear. Trimming left V 0 bases short and J 6 bases short, with 13 bases between. The CDR3 is made up of 16 amino acids. Germline V lookup: CDR1 SGHRS, CDR2 YFSETQ. The CDR3 region is CASSLVSGIGNSPLHF. CDR3 nucleotide sequence: TGCGCCAGCAGCTTGGTGAGCGGGATTGGTAATTCACCCCTCCACTTT.

The rearrangement uses TRBV19 and TRBJ2-3, with TRBD2 matching 7 bases. CDR3 length: 16 residues. Trimming cost V 5 bases and J 0 bases; bases outside gene matches: 8. Germline assignment: CDR1 LNHDA and CDR2 SQIVND (reference sequence). The CDR3 region is CASSSNSGPSTDTQYF. CDR3 bases: TGTGCCAGTAGTTCCAATAGCGGGCCCAGCACAGATACGCAGTATTTT. The full variable domain, completed using reference TRBV19 and TRBJ2-3, is DGGITQSPKYLFRKEGQNVTLSCEQNLNHDAMYWYRQDPGQGLRLIYYSQIVNDFQKGDIAEGYSVSREKKESFPLTVTSAQKNPTAFYLCASSSNSGPSTDTQYFGPGTRLTVL.

This clone has a single count. The genes are TRBV7-2 and TRBJ2-3, with D uncertain. Per the germline V gene, CDR1 is SGHTA and CDR2 is FQGNSA. The CDR3 totals 13 residues. Between the trimmed V and J ends, which lost 1 base and 5 bases, there was a span of 7 bases. CDR3: CASSLGYGDTQYF. In nucleotides, the CDR3 is TGTGCCAGCAGCTTAGGGTACGGAGATACGCAGTATTTT.

The CDR3 loop reads CASTPTGGSGEQYF. For the CDR3, the DNA is TGTGCCAGCACCCCGACAGGGGGCTCGGGGGAGCAGTACTTC. This chain links TRBV5-4 with TRBJ2-5, with 10 positions matching TRBD1. CDR3 size: 14 residues. With 6 bases clipped from V and 11 bases from J, the junction kept 13 bases outside the gene matches. Germline CDR1 reads SGHNT; CDR2 reads YYREEE (reference sequence).

The rearrangement uses TRBV28 and TRBJ2-7, with 7 bases aligning to TRBD1. CDR3 length equals 16 residues. Germline V gene sequence: CDR1 MDHEN, CDR2 SYDVKM. Unmatched junction bases numbered 11, after V lost 6 bases and J lost 0 bases. The CDR3 reads CASSTRQGKGSYEQYF. Here the CDR3 DNA reads TGTGCCAGCAGCACCAGACAGGGTAAGGGCTCCTACGAGCAGTACTTC.

This clone showed up just a few times. The chain links TRBV7-2 to TRBJ1-5, with D maybe TRBD1 (5 bases). V lost 1 base to trimming and J lost 5 bases, with 12 bases between them. The CDR3 totals 15 residues. CDR1 SGHTA and CDR2 FQGNSA come from the germline V gene. The CDR3: CASSLVAGRDQPQHF. The CDR3, as DNA: TGTGCCAGCAGCTTAGTGGCGGGACGAGATCAGCCCCAGCATTTT.

This clone was detected once. This rearrangement joins TRBV6-1 to TRBJ1-5; the D gene is possibly TRBD1 (6 bases). Looked up from germline, CDR1 is MNHNS and CDR2 is SASEGT. The V end lost 1 base, the J end lost 3 bases, and 16 bases lay between the germline ends. This CDR3 contains 17 residues. CDR3 sequence reads: CASSEVMGGFFNQPQHF. CDR3 sequence (DNA): TGTGCCAGCAGTGAAGTGATGGGGGGCTTTTTCAATCAGCCCCAGCATTTT.

V gene TRBV21-1 combines with J gene TRBJ1-1. TRBV21-1 is classified as a pseudogene. The CDR3 is 13 residues long. The CDR3 DNA reads as TGTGCCAGCAGCAGGGACGGATCCCGGGAAGCTTTCTTT. It specifies CASSRDGSREAFF.

The chain couples TRBV18 to TRBJ1-4; no clear D. Germline V gives CDR1 KGHSH, CDR2 LQKENI. CDR3 size: 15 residues. V was trimmed by 3 bases and J by 5 bases, leaving 13 bases between them. This CDR3 is CASSPPSSENEKLFF. CDR3 nucleotide sequence: TGTGCCAGCTCACCCCCCAGCTCCGAGAATGAAAAACTGTTTTTT. The full variable domain, completed using reference TRBV18 and TRBJ1-4, is NAGVMQNPRHLVRRRGQEARLRCSPMKGHSHVYWYRQLPEEGLKFMVYLQKENIIDESGMPKERFSAEFPKEGPSILRIQQVVRGDSAAYFCASSPPSSENEKLFFGSGTQLSVL.

This chain connects TRBV19 to TRBJ1-1; D is unresolved. Germline V gene lookup returns CDR1 LNHDA and CDR2 SQIVND (reference sequence). Trimming removed 3 bases at V and 1 base at J, with 12 bases between. This CDR3 spans 15 amino acids. CDR3 in DNA: TGTGCCAGTAGTATGAGGCCAGATAGGAACACTGAAGCTTTCTTT. Translating it yields CASSMRPDRNTEAFF.

V usage is TRBV2 and J usage is TRBJ2-1; TRBD1 might be the D (6 bases). Deletions cut 5 bases from V and 7 bases from J, with 18 bases between. CDR3 length: 15 amino acids. Germline assignment: CDR1 SNHLY and CDR2 FYNNEI. The CDR3: CASSSTGLRVNEQFF. In DNA form, the CDR3 reads TGTGCCAGCAGTTCCACAGGGCTTAGAGTAAATGAGCAGTTCTTC.

This chain uses TRBV7-2 with TRBJ2-5; D call uncertain. CDR1 is SGHTA and CDR2 is FQGNSA in the germline V gene. The CDR3 is 13 amino acids. Trimming removed 2 bases from V and 2 bases from J, with 6 bases in between. In DNA, the CDR3 is TGTGCCAGCAGCTTACGGCTACAAGAGACCCAGTACTTC. It is translated as CASSLRLQETQYF.

The rearrangement uses TRBV7-3 and TRBJ2-5; D remains ambiguous. Trimming left V 5 bases short and J 2 bases short, with 9 bases between. CDR1 is SGHTA and CDR2 is FQGTGA in the germline V gene. This CDR3 spans 13 amino acids. The CDR3 protein is CASSQTIQETQYF. In DNA form, the CDR3 reads TGTGCCAGCAGCCAGACCATACAAGAGACCCAGTACTTC. The full variable domain, with the rest looked up from reference TRBV7-3 and TRBJ2-5, is GAGVSQTPSNKVTEKGKYVELRCDPISGHTALYWYRQSLGQGPEFLIYFQGTGAADDSGLPNDRFFAVRPEGSVSTLKIQRTERGDSAVYLCASSQTIQETQYFGPGTRLLVL.

The chain couples TRBV19 to TRBJ2-7; the match to TRBD1 covers 9 bases. Trimming cost V 9 bases and J 2 bases; bases outside gene matches: 11. CDR3 length: 15 amino acids. Germline V gives CDR1 LNHDA, CDR2 SQIVND (reference sequence). CDR3 DNA: TGTGCCAGCGCCCCCCCCGGGACAGGGACCTACGAGCAGTACTTC. Amino acids: CASAPPGTGTYEQYF.

Remarks on this clone: The junction shows a germline mismatch at one end, possibly a read error. The chain is built from TRBV11-2 and TRBJ2-1; no clear D. The CDR3 has 15 residues. CDR1 and CDR2 (germline): SGHAT, FQNNGV. The DNA for the CDR3 is TGTACCAGCAGCTTAGATATGACCCCGATGGGTGAGCAGTTCTTC. It specifies CTSSLDMTPMGEQFF.

The V gene is TRBV19, the J gene TRBJ2-3; D remains unclear. This CDR3 comprises 13 residues. Trimming cost V 0 bases and J 7 bases, with 8 bases left between them. Germline CDR1 and CDR2: LNHDA and SQIVND (reference sequence). The CDR3 sequence is CASSIDLRYTQYF. The DNA for the CDR3 is TGTGCCAGTAGTATAGATCTCCGGTATACGCAGTATTTT.

This chain links TRBV19 with TRBJ2-5, with TRBD2 matching 7 bases. Trimming cost V 10 bases and J 2 bases; bases outside gene matches: 10. CDR1 LNHDA and CDR2 SQIVND come from the germline V gene (reference sequence). This CDR3 is built from 14 residues. Here the CDR3 reads CATSRLAGQETQYF. The CDR3 DNA reads TGTGCCACAAGCCGACTAGCTGGACAAGAGACCCAGTACTTC.

The rearrangement joins TRBV4-1 to TRBJ2-5; D not resolved. The CDR3 length is 16 residues. In germline, CDR1 is MGHRA, CDR2 YSYEKL. Trimming shortened V by 0 bases and J by 5 bases, and 16 bases separated the two germline ends. This CDR3 reads CASSQDRARIGETQYF. DNA for the CDR3: TGCGCCAGCAGCCAAGACCGAGCTAGGATTGGGGAGACCCAGTACTTC.

This clone was counted a few times. V usage is TRBV2 and J usage is TRBJ2-7; D perhaps matches TRBD1 (5 bases). The CDR3 has 15 amino acids. The ends were cut back, 3 bases at V and 2 bases at J, with 14 bases in the middle. Germline V CDR1 and CDR2: SNHLY, FYNNEI. The CDR3 is CASSEVGRAPYEQYF. In nucleotides, the CDR3 is TGTGCCAGCAGTGAGGTGGGCAGGGCCCCCTACGAGCAGTACTTC.

The chain couples TRBV5-1 to TRBJ1-1; D perhaps matches TRBD1 (6 bases). V lost 5 bases and J lost 3, with 11 bases in between. This CDR3 has 13 residues. CDR1 SGHRS and CDR2 YFSETQ come from the germline V gene. The CDR3: CASRDDRHTEAFF. The CDR3 nucleotides are TGCGCCAGCAGGGATGACAGGCACACTGAAGCTTTCTTT.

As to this clone: Other DNA sequences in the sample encode the same CDR3. The chain couples TRBV2 to TRBJ2-7, with 7 bases aligning to TRBD2. Germline V gives CDR1 SNHLY, CDR2 FYNNEI. V lost 4 bases to trimming and J lost 6 bases; unmatched junction nucleotides: 15. This CDR3 contains 16 residues. CDR3 coding DNA: TGTGCCAGCAGTGGCCGAGGGAGACTAGCAGGTTTCGAGCAGTACTTC. It yields the protein CASSGRGRLAGFEQYF.

The rearrangement uses TRBV4-1 and TRBJ1-6; no clear D gene. There are 16 residues in the CDR3. The V gene lost 0 bases and the J gene lost 11 bases, with 17 bases spanning the gap. The germline V gene encodes CDR1 MGHRA and CDR2 YSYEKL. CDR3 nucleotides: TGCGCCAGCAGCCAAGATTACACAACTGGAGGTCCACCCCTCCACTTT. Amino acids: CASSQDYTTGGPPLHF.

Concerning this clone: One end of the junction is discordant with germline, which a read error may explain. V and J are TRBV6-4 and TRBJ1-2; D is uncertain. Germline CDR1 MRHNA, CDR2 SNTAGT. The CDR3 spans 14 residues. CDR3 in amino acids: CASSPGQSNSGYTF. Here the CDR3 DNA reads TGTGCCAGCAGTCCGGGCCAGTCGAACTCTGGCTACACCTTC.

The chain combines TRBV5-5 with TRBJ1-3, with a tentative D call TRBD1 (6 bases). The CDR3 is 13 amino acids. Germline CDR1 reads SGHKS; CDR2 reads YYEKEE (reference sequence). Trimming shortened V by 6 bases and J by 4 bases, and 11 bases separated the two germline ends. The DNA of the CDR3 is TGTGCCAGCAACCAGGGGCCCGGAAACACCATATATTTT. Amino acids: CASNQGPGNTIYF.

The chain has TRBV6-5 and TRBJ1-2; no reliable D call. CDR3 length: 13 amino acids. Germline CDR1 and CDR2: MNHEY and SVGAGI. Trimming cost V 6 bases and J 2 bases, with 10 bases left between them. This CDR3 is CASRTGPNYGYTF. The CDR3 nucleotides read TGTGCCAGCAGAACCGGGCCCAACTATGGCTACACCTTC.

The J gene is TRBJ2-1, the V gene TRBV11-2; weak D call: TRBD1 (5 bases). V was pared by 5 bases and J by 8 bases, with 16 bases between. CDR3 size: 14 residues. Germline V CDR1 and CDR2: SGHAT, FQNNGV. CDR3 protein: CASSHRTRVDEQFF. The CDR3 DNA reads as TGTGCCAGCAGCCATCGGACCAGGGTCGATGAGCAGTTCTTC.

This clone is judged medium-sized (0.01 to 0.1%). The J gene is TRBJ2-1, the V gene TRBV5-1, with 8 positions matching TRBD2. This CDR3 spans 16 amino acids. Germline CDR1 and CDR2: SGHRS and YFSETQ. Trimming took 6 bases from V and 0 from J; bases not matched to a gene: 8. CDR3 sequence (DNA): TGCGCCAGCACCACCACTAGCGGAAGCTCCTACAATGAGCAGTTCTTC. Protein product: CASTTTSGSSYNEQFF.